This T cell receptor (beta chain) was profiled in a study of blood T cells in healthy people across ages. For the study at large: Per two T cells, template switching captured roughly one barcoded beta molecule.

Study findings and constraints: Long-lived donors carried more naive CD4+ cells and greater diversity than aged donors.

Each sample gave at least 6.5 million isolated PBMCs. Germline V gene data show CDR1 as SEHNR and CDR2 as FQNEAQ (reference sequence). This CDR3 comprises 15 residues. Trimming removed 4 bases at V and 5 bases at J, with 15 bases between. This clonotype was counted at least ten times. No antigen is known for it. The authors ran a second PCR of 7 to 11 cycles using a sample-barcoded 5' primer and a J-beta primer mix. A template-switch adaptor containing 12 random nucleotides labeled each cDNA molecule. TCRdb processed the 5' RACE reads anew with MiXCR; each CDR3 protein has one entry. The data contain roughly 1.9 million distinct CDR3 sequences, about two fifths of them singletons.

This clonotype was sampled from a human donor in good health. The J gene is TRBJ1-5, the V gene TRBV7-9; TRBD1 might be the D (6 bases). Sequencing was carried out using blood. The CDR3 region has the DNA TGTGCCAGCAGCTATTCGGGGGCCGGGGATCAGCCCCAGCATTTT. Translated: CASSYSGAGDQPQHF.